What follows are 13 T cell receptor beta chains derived from one specimen sequenced in a study of OX40 agonist ivuxolimab in advanced cancers. The protocol was immunoSEQ multiplex PCR, while the TCRdb copy is restricted to in-frame clones and leaves out a portion. The sample contains under 20,000 clones, roughly 79% of which appear only once. Material: CD4+ or CD8+ T cells sorted from blood, obtained in a trial of the OX40 agonist ivuxolimab. All receptors come from an adult with an advanced solid tumor such as melanoma, head and neck, liver or kidney cancer.

This clone was seen only a few times. The rearrangement joins TRBV6-5 to TRBJ1-4; 8 bases are a match to TRBD1. This CDR3 has 13 amino acids. With V trimmed by 0 bases and J by 11 bases, 2 bases remained unmatched. Germline CDR1 is MNHEY and CDR2 is SVGAGI. Written as DNA, the CDR3 is TGTGCCAGCAGTTACTCTACAGGGGGGAAACTGTTTTTT. Residues: CASSYSTGGKLFF.

This chain connects TRBV5-6 to TRBJ2-7; a weak D match, TRBD2 (5 bases). This CDR3 contains 15 residues. V gave up 1 base and J gave up 4 bases, with 15 bases separating them. Germline loops: CDR1 SGHDT, CDR2 YYEEEE. The CDR3 bases are TGTGCCAGCAGCTTGTCCCCGGACTCCAATTACGAGCAGTACTTC. It specifies CASSLSPDSNYEQYF. Based on the CDR3 plus reference TRBV5-6 and TRBJ2-7, the full variable domain is DAGVTQSPTHLIKTRGQQVTLRCSPKSGHDTVSWYQQALGQGPQFIFQYYEEEERQRGNFPDRFSGHQFPNYSSELNVNALLLGDSALYLCASSLSPDSNYEQYFGPGTRLTVT.

The J gene is TRBJ2-7, the V gene TRBV4-1, with TRBD2 as a possible D gene (5 bases). V gave up 4 bases and J gave up 2 bases, with 15 bases separating them. This CDR3 contains 15 residues. Germline values: CDR1 MGHRA, CDR2 YSYEKL. DNA for the CDR3: TGCGCCAGCAGCCGATCAGGAGGCGGAACCTACGAGCAGTACTTC. It translates to CASSRSGGGTYEQYF.

The chain is built from TRBV18 and TRBJ1-5; D uncertain. The CDR3 extends over 15 amino acids. CDR1 and CDR2 from the germline V gene are KGHSH and LQKENI. The ends were cut back, 6 bases at V and 1 base at J, with 13 bases in the middle. Written as DNA, the CDR3 is TGTGCCAGCTCCGCCCCTCGGGTAAGCAATCAGCCCCAGCATTTT. It yields the protein CASSAPRVSNQPQHF.

This clone appeared a single time. The chain links TRBV4-3 to TRBJ2-7; a possible D gene is TRBD2 (6 bases). V was shortened by 0 bases and J by 1 base, with 19 bases between the two germline ends. The CDR3 length is 18 residues. Germline assignment: CDR1 LGHNA and CDR2 YSLEER. CDR3 sequence (DNA): TGCGCCAGCAGCCAAGAAGGTGGGGCGGCGGGGCCGTCCTACGAGCAGTACTTC. Amino acid sequence: CASSQEGGAAGPSYEQYF.

The chain combines TRBV4-1 with TRBJ1-5; a possible D gene is TRBD1 (5 bases). V was clipped by 4 bases and J by 3 bases, with 13 bases between them. CDR3 length: 15 amino acids. Germline CDR1 and CDR2: MGHRA and YSYEKL. CDR3 DNA sequence: TGCGCCAGCAGCCCCTGGGGGGGGAACAATCAGCCCCAGCATTTT. Translated: CASSPWGGNNQPQHF.

This clone has a single count. V gene TRBV9 combines with J gene TRBJ2-1, with 9 positions matching TRBD2. Per the germline V gene, CDR1 is SGDLS and CDR2 is YYNGEE. This CDR3 comprises 15 residues. Unmatched junction bases numbered 5, after V lost 3 bases and J lost 4 bases. The CDR3: CASSDSGSPYNEQFF. DNA of the CDR3: TGTGCCAGCAGCGATAGCGGGAGCCCATACAATGAGCAGTTCTTC.

The chain recombines TRBV4-3 with TRBJ1-2; D is uncertain. With 0 bases removed from V and 1 base from J, the gap between germline ends came to 6 bases. The CDR3 covers 14 residues. Germline V gene data show CDR1 as LGHNA and CDR2 as YSLEER. This chain's CDR3 is CASSQDRINYGYTF. DNA of the CDR3: TGCGCCAGCAGCCAAGATCGGATTAACTATGGCTACACCTTC.

The chain joins TRBV28 to TRBJ1-2, with 10 nucleotides matching TRBD1. The CDR3 spans 16 residues. Germline-derived CDR1 and CDR2 are MDHEN and SYDVKM. The V and J ends lost 1 base and 4 bases, in that order; junction bases with no gene match: 6. CDR3 in amino acids: CASSLSATGGGYGYTF. The CDR3 bases are TGTGCCAGCAGTTTATCCGCGACAGGGGGCGGCTATGGCTACACCTTC.

V gene TRBV19 combines with J gene TRBJ2-7, with 8 bases aligning to TRBD1. The CDR3 extends over 14 amino acids. V lost 6 bases and J lost 4; bases outside the gene matches: 8. Germline V gives CDR1 LNHDA, CDR2 SQIVND (reference sequence). CDR3 region: CASSTRQGWYEQYF. Written as DNA, the CDR3 is TGTGCCAGTAGCACCAGACAGGGGTGGTACGAGCAGTACTTC.

In nucleotides, the CDR3 is TGTGCCGGCGGAGGGGGCCGGTACACCGGGGAGCTGTTTTTT. As protein: CAGGGGRYTGELFF. The chain is built from TRBV30 and TRBJ2-2; tentative D call: TRBD1 (7 bases). Trimming stripped 8 bases from V and 3 bases from J, with 16 bases between. CDR3 length: 14 amino acids. In germline, CDR1 is GTSNPN, CDR2 SVGIG (reference sequence).

This clone is labeled medium-sized. The chain employs TRBV2 and TRBJ1-1; the D is unclear. This CDR3 region has 10 residues. Germline V gene lookup returns CDR1 SNHLY and CDR2 FYNNEI. V was cut by 3 bases and J by 8 bases, with 4 bases left in between. This CDR3 is CASSEFEAFF. CDR3 nucleotides: TGTGCCAGCAGTGAGTTCGAAGCTTTCTTT.

V usage is TRBV7-9 and J usage is TRBJ1-5, with a weak D call TRBD1 (6 bases). V dropped 1 base and J dropped 2 bases, with 15 bases sitting between them. CDR3 length equals 17 residues. The germline CDR1 and CDR2 sequences are SEHNR and FQNEAQ (reference sequence). CDR3 in DNA: TGTGCCAGCAGCTTAGAAGGGGGACCCCCGGGCAATCAGCCCCAGCATTTT. Amino acids: CASSLEGGPPGNQPQHF.